Presented here are 18 T cell receptor beta chains from one specimen sequenced in a study of early T cells in non-severe SARS-CoV-2 infection. TCRdb used MiXCR to reprocess the 5' RACE reads, holding one entry per CDR3 protein. This sample has about 59,000 distinct CDR3 sequences; roughly 12% occur once, and the top ten carry about 3.1%. Specimen: whole blood. These receptors were collected from an adult who was a healthcare worker with PCR-confirmed SARS-CoV-2 infection or an uninfected control (not recorded which).

This clonotype was counted many times. V and J are TRBV20-1 and TRBJ1-2, with TRBD1 matching 7 bases. V was clipped by 0 bases and J by 0 bases; unmatched bases: 10. Germline assignment: CDR1 DFQATT and CDR2 SNEGSKA (reference sequence). The CDR3 is 17 residues long. This CDR3 is CSARDATGRSANYGYTF. The CDR3 DNA follows: TGCAGTGCTAGAGATGCGACAGGGCGGTCAGCTAACTATGGCTACACCTTC.

In this sample, this clonotype turned up a few times. J is TRBJ1-5 and V is TRBV12-3 or TRBV12-4; D is unresolved. This CDR3 region has 13 residues. The V gene lost 5 bases and the J gene lost 4 bases, with 9 bases spanning the gap. The chain's CDR3 is CASSRSANQPQHF. DNA for the CDR3: TGTGCCAGCAGTCGGTCAGCTAATCAGCCCCAGCATTTT.

This clonotype was seen more than once but under ten times. The rearrangement joins TRBV19 to TRBJ2-7; no definite D call. Trimming cost V 3 bases and J 0 bases, with 12 bases left between them. The CDR3 totals 15 residues. Germline loops: CDR1 LNHDA, CDR2 SQIVND (reference sequence). The CDR3 nucleotides are TGTGCCAGTAGTATGGGCCTGGCCGCCTCCTACGAGCAGTACTTC. It yields the protein CASSMGLAASYEQYF.

This clonotype has more than one count but fewer than ten. The J gene is TRBJ1-6, the V gene TRBV7-9; D not certain. Between the trimmed V and J ends, which lost 0 bases and 11 bases, there was a span of 14 bases. Germline V gene lookup returns CDR1 SEHNR and CDR2 FQNEAQ (reference sequence). This CDR3 has 15 amino acids. CDR3 region: CASSLAVPLGAPLHF. CDR3 nucleotides: TGTGCCAGCAGCTTAGCGGTTCCTCTGGGTGCACCCCTCCACTTT.

The sample holds a few counts of this clonotype. This chain links TRBV11-2 with TRBJ1-5; no clear D. The germline V and J ends were trimmed by 1 base and 2 bases, with 9 bases remaining between them. Germline V gene lookup returns CDR1 SGHAT and CDR2 FQNNGV. The CDR3 has 15 residues. Here the CDR3 reads CASSLGMNRNQPQHF. CDR3 coding DNA: TGTGCCAGCAGCTTAGGGATGAATCGCAATCAGCCCCAGCATTTT.

This clonotype has ten or more counts. This chain uses TRBV20-1 with TRBJ2-3; the D gene is possibly TRBD1 (6 bases). The CDR3 runs 14 residues. CDR1 and CDR2 (germline): DFQATT, SNEGSKA (reference sequence). Trimming removed 5 bases at V and 0 bases at J, with 12 bases between. The CDR3 DNA is TGCAGTGCTTCCCGGGACATTAGCACAGATACGCAGTATTTT. It codes for CSASRDISTDTQYF.

The table lists this clonotype with many counts. The chain has TRBV5-1 and TRBJ2-1; either TRBD1 or TRBD2 may supply D (5 bases each). Trimming cost V 5 bases and J 3 bases, with 9 bases left between them. Looked up from germline, CDR1 is SGHRS and CDR2 is YFSETQ. CDR3 length equals 13 residues. CDR3 protein: CASRGESYNEQFF. CDR3 in DNA: TGCGCCAGCAGGGGGGAGAGCTACAATGAGCAGTTCTTC.

This clonotype came up a few times. The chain has TRBV20-1 and TRBJ2-3; D is ambiguous. The CDR3 is 11 amino acids. The germline gives CDR1 DFQATT, CDR2 SNEGSKA (reference sequence). V dropped 5 bases and J dropped 0 bases, with 3 bases sitting between them. For the CDR3, the DNA is TGCAGTGCTCTTAGCACAGATACGCAGTATTTT. Encoded protein: CSALSTDTQYF.

This clonotype was observed many times. This rearrangement joins TRBV6-2 or TRBV6-3 to TRBJ1-1; D call uncertain. This CDR3 spans 15 amino acids. Germline CDR1 reads MNHEY; CDR2 reads SVGEGT. The ends were cut back, 2 bases at V and 2 bases at J, with 12 bases in the middle. CDR3 nucleotides: TGTGCCAGCAGTTACGGGTTCGTAGGAAACACTGAAGCTTTCTTT. Protein: CASSYGFVGNTEAFF.

In this sample, this clonotype turned up many times. The chain has TRBV20-1 and TRBJ2-7; D is ambiguous. CDR3 size: 11 residues. Germline V gene lookup returns CDR1 DFQATT and CDR2 SNEGSKA (reference sequence). V dropped 6 bases and J dropped 1 base, with 7 bases sitting between them. The CDR3: CSARASYEQYF. The DNA of the CDR3 is TGCAGTGCCCGGGCGTCCTACGAGCAGTACTTC.

The rearrangement joins TRBV20-1 to TRBJ2-5; 7 nucleotides line up with TRBD2. There are 15 residues in the CDR3. V was clipped by 7 bases and J by 2 bases; unmatched bases: 13. Germline CDR1 and CDR2: DFQATT and SNEGSKA (reference sequence). The CDR3 DNA sequence: TGCAGTGAAGACCGCCCGGGAGCGGGGCAAGAGACCCAGTACTTC. Translating gives CSEDRPGAGQETQYF.

V usage is TRBV2 and J usage is TRBJ1-1; 7 bases agree with TRBD1. V lost 6 bases, J lost 5 bases, and 6 bases stayed unmatched. This CDR3 region has 13 residues. Germline V gives CDR1 SNHLY, CDR2 FYNNEI. The CDR3 region has the DNA TGTGCCAGCAGGGACAGGCGGGTTACTGAAGCTTTCTTT. Translation gives CASRDRRVTEAFF.

This clonotype was detected ten times or more. This sequence joins TRBV20-1 and TRBJ2-1, with 9 bases that match TRBD2. CDR3 length: 17 amino acids. V gave up 6 bases and J gave up 0 bases; unmatched junction bases: 12. Germline V gene data show CDR1 as DFQATT and CDR2 as SNEGSKA (reference sequence). This CDR3 is CSAGSAGGSPSYNEQFF. The CDR3 DNA reads TGCAGTGCCGGATCGGCGGGAGGGTCCCCCTCCTACAATGAGCAGTTCTTC.

This clonotype appeared many times. V is TRBV27 and J is TRBJ2-5, with a weak D call TRBD2 (6 bases). V was cut by 0 bases and J by 4 bases, with 12 bases left in between. Germline V lookup: CDR1 MNHEY, CDR2 SMNVEV (reference sequence). The CDR3 loop spans 15 amino acids. This CDR3 reads CASSLSPGGVETQYF. The CDR3 DNA sequence: TGTGCCAGCAGTTTATCCCCAGGAGGGGTAGAGACCCAGTACTTC.

V gene TRBV29-1 combines with J gene TRBJ2-5, with D maybe TRBD2 (5 bases). The V gene lost 8 bases and the J gene lost 2 bases, with 12 bases spanning the gap. The germline V gene has CDR1 SQVTM and CDR2 ANQGSEA. The CDR3 extends over 12 amino acids. Here the CDR3 DNA reads TGCAGCACCCTTGCGGGTCAAGAGACCCAGTACTTC. Protein: CSTLAGQETQYF. Full variable domain (rest looked up from reference TRBV29-1 and TRBJ2-5): SAVISQKPSRDICQRGTSLTIQCQVDSQVTMMFWYRQQPGQSLTLIATANQGSEATYESGFVIDKFPISRPNLTFSTLTVSNMSPEDSSIYLCSTLAGQETQYFGPGTRLLVL.

CDR3 DNA: TGCAGCGTTGAAGTGGCGCAGGGGGCAGGGGAGCTGTTTTTT. Translating gives CSVEVAQGAGELFF. The chain combines TRBV29-1 with TRBJ2-2, with 8 bases fitting TRBD1. The CDR3 loop spans 14 amino acids. V dropped 1 base and J dropped 8; count of bases not matched to a gene: 6. The germline V gene encodes CDR1 SQVTM and CDR2 ANQGSEA.

Only one count was recorded for this clonotype. This clone may be a read error of a much larger clone one base away. This chain connects TRBV21-1 to TRBJ2-7. TRBV21-1 is assigned pseudogene status. CDR3 length equals 14 residues. CDR3 nucleotides: TGTGCCAGCAGCAAAGATAAGCACCACTACGAGCAGTACTTC. It encodes CASSKDKHHYEQYF.

Ten or more counts support this clonotype. The V gene is TRBV27, the J gene TRBJ1-3; TRBD1 might be the D (6 bases). The CDR3 totals 15 residues. V lost 3 bases and J 1 base, leaving 10 bases between the germline ends. Germline V CDR1 and CDR2: MNHEY, SMNVEV (reference sequence). The CDR3 protein is CASSFRGGSGNTIYF. The CDR3 nucleotides are TGTGCCAGCAGTTTTAGGGGGGGGTCTGGAAACACCATATATTTT.